This TCR beta chain was captured in a study of response to subunit inactivated influenza vaccine. Study-level results: Each seasonal flu vaccination may recruit only limited new T cells, authors suggested.

The table lists this clonotype with a few counts. The target antigen is unknown. CDR1 LGHDT and CDR2 YNNKEL come from the germline V gene (reference sequence). This CDR3 region has 18 residues. The ends were cut back, 0 bases at V and 2 bases at J, with 17 bases in the middle. Each CDR3 protein is one row after TCRdb ran MiXCR on the RT-PCR reads. This sample has hundreds of thousands of distinct CDR3 sequences, with under 9% found just once. The rearrangement links TRBV3-1 to TRBJ1-3; TRBD1 might be the D (5 bases). The TCR originated in a man between 50 and 70 years old who received an inactivated influenza vaccine. The sequenced sample was PBMCs from blood, obtained 23 months after vaccination. CDR3 in amino acids: CASSQDRIGEHPGNTIYF. In DNA, the CDR3 is TGTGCCAGCAGCCAAGATCGTATAGGGGAACATCCTGGAAACACCATATATTTT.